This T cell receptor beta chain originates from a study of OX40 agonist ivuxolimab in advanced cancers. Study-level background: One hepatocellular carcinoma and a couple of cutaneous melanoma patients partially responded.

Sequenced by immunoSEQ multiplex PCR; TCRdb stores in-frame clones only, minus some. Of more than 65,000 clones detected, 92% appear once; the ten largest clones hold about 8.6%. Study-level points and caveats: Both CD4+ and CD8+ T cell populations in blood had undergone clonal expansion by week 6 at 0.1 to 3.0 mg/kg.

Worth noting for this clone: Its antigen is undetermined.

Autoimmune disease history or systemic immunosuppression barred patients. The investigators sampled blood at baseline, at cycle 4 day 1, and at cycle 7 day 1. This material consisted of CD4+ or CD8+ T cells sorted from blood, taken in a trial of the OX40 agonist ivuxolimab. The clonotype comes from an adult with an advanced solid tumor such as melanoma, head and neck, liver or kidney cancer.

The CDR3 sequence is CATRGVGTYNEQFF. Here the CDR3 DNA reads TGTGCCACCCGGGGAGTAGGGACCTACAATGAGCAGTTCTTC. The chain uses TRBV2 and TRBJ2-1; weak D call: TRBD2 (5 bases). Trimming stripped 10 bases from V and 2 bases from J, with 15 bases between. There are 14 residues in the CDR3. In germline, CDR1 is SNHLY, CDR2 FYNNEI.